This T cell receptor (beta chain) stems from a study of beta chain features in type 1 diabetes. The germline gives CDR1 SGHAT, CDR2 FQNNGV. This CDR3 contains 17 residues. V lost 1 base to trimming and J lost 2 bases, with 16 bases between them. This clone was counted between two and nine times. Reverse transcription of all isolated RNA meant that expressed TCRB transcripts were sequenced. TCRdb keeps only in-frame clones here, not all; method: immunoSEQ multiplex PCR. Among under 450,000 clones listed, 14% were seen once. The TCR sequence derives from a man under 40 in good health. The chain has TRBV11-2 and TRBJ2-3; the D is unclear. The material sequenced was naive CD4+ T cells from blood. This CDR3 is CASSLGSLAAHTDTQYF. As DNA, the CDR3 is TGTGCCAGCAGCTTAGGGTCACTGGCGGCGCACACAGATACGCAGTATTTT.